Presented here are 24 T cell receptor beta chains from one specimen sequenced in a study of shared T cell receptors in the human thymus. The repertoire was sequenced with immunoSEQ multiplex PCR; TCRdb's copy has only in-frame clones and lacks some. Seen here are roughly 410,000 clones, approximately 95% observed once, and the top ten hold roughly 0.02%. Sample: thymocytes. All receptors come from a human donor.

CDR3 loop: CASSLPGPRGGQFF. CDR3 nucleotides: TGTGCCAGCAGTTTACCGGGACCAAGGGGGGGGCAGTTCTTC. V and J are TRBV27 and TRBJ2-1; perhaps TRBD2 as D (7 bases). V was clipped by 2 bases and J by 12 bases, with 17 bases between them. The germline V gene encodes CDR1 MNHEY and CDR2 SMNVEV (reference sequence). This CDR3 has 14 amino acids.

This clone has more than one count but fewer than ten. The chain uses TRBV27 and TRBJ1-5; D not certain. V was cut by 1 base and J by 0 bases, with 10 bases left in between. This CDR3 contains 16 residues. Germline V gene lookup returns CDR1 MNHEY and CDR2 SMNVEV (reference sequence). The chain's CDR3 is CASSLFLGDSNQPQHF. The CDR3 bases are TGTGCCAGCAGTTTATTTCTAGGTGATAGCAATCAGCCCCAGCATTTT.

The chain couples TRBV27 to TRBJ1-2; D ambiguous. V was clipped by 0 bases and J by 4 bases, with 9 bases between them. Per the germline V gene, CDR1 is MNHEY and CDR2 is SMNVEV (reference sequence). This CDR3 region has 14 residues. The CDR3 DNA follows: TGTGCCAGCAGTTTATCCCCCATCTTCTATGGCTACACCTTC. The encoded protein is CASSLSPIFYGYTF.

V and J are TRBV15 and TRBJ2-3; D may match TRBD1 or TRBD2 (6 bases each). V lost 3 bases and J lost 0, with 13 bases in between. Germline V gene lookup returns CDR1 LNHNV and CDR2 YYDKDF (reference sequence). CDR3 length equals 16 residues. In nucleotides, the CDR3 is TGTGCCACCAGCAGGGGGGCGGGACGAAGCACAGATACGCAGTATTTT. Protein product: CATSRGAGRSTDTQYF.

This sequence joins TRBV29-1 and TRBJ2-3; D not resolved. The germline CDR1 and CDR2 sequences are SQVTM and ANQGSEA. The CDR3 is 14 amino acids. With 6 bases removed from V and 2 bases from J, the gap between germline ends came to 15 bases. Here the CDR3 reads CSVTWGTHTDTQYF. Here the CDR3 DNA reads TGCAGCGTGACGTGGGGAACTCACACAGATACGCAGTATTTT.

The V gene is TRBV27, the J gene TRBJ2-7; no reliable D call. There are 13 residues in the CDR3. Germline V gives CDR1 MNHEY, CDR2 SMNVEV (reference sequence). Trimming cost V 1 base and J 3 bases, with 7 bases left between them. The CDR3: CASSLYGFYEQYF. The CDR3 DNA is TGTGCCAGCAGTTTATATGGTTTCTACGAGCAGTACTTC.

The chain joins TRBV5-1 to TRBJ1-5, with 7 nucleotides matching TRBD1. Per germline, CDR1 SGHRS and CDR2 YFSETQ. The CDR3 contains 18 residues. V lost 0 bases, J lost 1 base, and 10 bases stayed unmatched. CDR3 region: CASSLAAGGGRSNQPQHF. In DNA, the CDR3 is TGCGCCAGCAGCTTGGCCGCGGGAGGGGGCAGGAGCAATCAGCCCCAGCATTTT.

The chain links TRBV10-3 to TRBJ2-3, with 10 bases aligning to TRBD2. CDR3 size: 15 residues. The germline V gene has CDR1 ENHRY and CDR2 SYGVKD. The trim removed 2 bases at V and 4 bases at J, leaving 3 bases unmatched. This CDR3 reads CAISEGTSAADTQYF. CDR3 sequence (DNA): TGTGCCATCAGTGAGGGGACTAGCGCCGCAGATACGCAGTATTTT.

This sequence joins TRBV4-1 and TRBJ1-4; no reliable D call. Germline lookup yields CDR1 MGHRA and CDR2 YSYEKL. Trimming cost V 4 bases and J 5 bases, with 11 bases left between them. CDR3 length: 14 residues. The CDR3 bases are TGCGCCAGCAGCCCGTGGATGTTGAATGAAAAACTGTTTTTT. It yields the protein CASSPWMLNEKLFF.

The V call is TRBV27, the J call TRBJ2-7; D uncertain. V lost 4 bases and J 7 bases, leaving 20 bases between the germline ends. This CDR3 spans 15 amino acids. CDR1 and CDR2 (germline): MNHEY, SMNVEV (reference sequence). The CDR3 reads CASSSPLPPLGEQYF. CDR3 in DNA: TGTGCCAGCAGTTCCCCCCTACCCCCGCTAGGGGAGCAGTACTTC.

The chain combines TRBV5-1 with TRBJ2-1; D unclear. Looked up from germline, CDR1 is SGHRS and CDR2 is YFSETQ. The CDR3 loop spans 15 amino acids. V lost 4 bases and J lost 4, with 15 bases in between. The CDR3 sequence is CASSGSPGRYNEQFF. CDR3 bases: TGCGCCAGCAGCGGGTCCCCTGGTCGATACAATGAGCAGTTCTTC.

The V gene is TRBV28, the J gene TRBJ1-1; unclear D gene. Germline loops: CDR1 MDHEN, CDR2 SYDVKM. V was trimmed by 3 bases and J by 1 base, leaving 9 bases between them. The CDR3 contains 14 residues. CDR3 DNA: TGTGCCAGCAGTTTCCGGACGGAGAACACTGAAGCTTTCTTT. Translating gives CASSFRTENTEAFF.

This chain links TRBV4-1 with TRBJ1-3; a weak D match, TRBD1 (5 bases). The germline CDR1 and CDR2 sequences are MGHRA and YSYEKL. The CDR3 extends over 15 amino acids. Trimming stripped 0 bases from V and 8 bases from J, with 14 bases between. DNA for the CDR3: TGCGCCAGCAGCCAAGATGGGGGGAGCAGGGACACCATATATTTT. Translation gives CASSQDGGSRDTIYF.

In DNA form, the CDR3 reads TGTGCCAGCAGTTACGGGGTCAGCCCTAACTCCTACGAGCAGTACTTC. Translated: CASSYGVSPNSYEQYF. This chain links TRBV6-6 with TRBJ2-7; unclear D gene. V dropped 2 bases and J dropped 0 bases, with 14 bases sitting between them. CDR1 MNHNY and CDR2 SVGAGI come from the germline V gene (reference sequence). The CDR3 is made up of 16 amino acids.

The V call is TRBV7-2, the J call TRBJ2-3; tentatively, D is TRBD1 or TRBD2 (6 bases each). V was clipped by 1 base and J by 3 bases, with 11 bases between them. CDR3 size: 15 residues. Germline V gene data show CDR1 as SGHTA and CDR2 as FQGNSA. In DNA form, the CDR3 reads TGTGCCAGCAGCTTAGACGGGGGACAAACAGATACGCAGTATTTT. Residues: CASSLDGGQTDTQYF. The whole variable domain, filled in from reference TRBV7-2 and TRBJ2-3, reads GAGVSQSPSNKVTEKGKDVELRCDPISGHTALYWYRQSLGQGLEFLIYFQGNSAPDKSGLPSDRFSAERTGGSVSTLTIQRTQQEDSAVYLCASSLDGGQTDTQYFGPGTRLTVL.

V gene TRBV7-2 combines with J gene TRBJ2-5; 9 bases align to TRBD2. In germline, CDR1 is SGHTA, CDR2 FQGNSA. This CDR3 has 16 residues. V shed 2 bases, J shed 0 bases, and the junction held 4 bases outside the gene matches. CDR3 bases: TGTGCCAGCAGCTTATCTAGCGGGAAGTACCAAGAGACCCAGTACTTC. It encodes CASSLSSGKYQETQYF.

This chain connects TRBV2 to TRBJ1-2; no firm D call. The germline V gene has CDR1 SNHLY and CDR2 FYNNEI. This CDR3 is 15 amino acids long. Trimming took 11 bases from V and 4 from J, leaving 23 bases between them. CDR3 region: CASPSEVAFIYGYTF. The CDR3 nucleotides read TGTGCCTCCCCTTCCGAGGTTGCGTTTATCTATGGCTACACCTTC.

This clone has more than one count but fewer than ten. One end of the junction does not line up with germline, which may come from a read error. The chain joins TRBV27 to TRBJ1-5; D gene unclear. The CDR3 extends over 11 amino acids. CDR1 is MNHEY, CDR2 SMNVEV, per germline (reference sequence). The chain's CDR3 is CASSSRGPLNF. CDR3 coding DNA: TGTGCCAGCAGTTCGAGAGGCCCTCTGAATTTT.

This chain joins TRBV28 and TRBJ1-2, with D possibly being TRBD1 (6 bases). Looked up from germline, CDR1 is MDHEN and CDR2 is SYDVKM. V lost 8 bases and J 5 bases, leaving 18 bases between the germline ends. The CDR3 runs 14 residues. DNA of the CDR3: TGTGCCAGCGTGAATGACTGGACAGATTATGGCTACACCTTC. This encodes CASVNDWTDYGYTF.

The rearrangement joins TRBV7-9 to TRBJ1-2; D possibly corresponds to TRBD1 (6 bases). Trimming stripped 1 base from V and 3 bases from J, with 12 bases between. Germline loops: CDR1 SEHNR, CDR2 FQNEAQ (reference sequence). This CDR3 comprises 15 residues. CDR3 sequence: CASSLGTGRDYGYTF. In DNA, the CDR3 is TGTGCCAGCAGCTTAGGCACAGGGCGGGACTATGGCTACACCTTC.

V usage is TRBV30 and J usage is TRBJ1-5, with TRBD1 as a possible D gene (6 bases). Germline assignment: CDR1 GTSNPN and CDR2 SVGIG (reference sequence). The germline V and J ends were trimmed by 1 base and 9 bases, with 16 bases remaining between them. The CDR3 spans 14 residues. The CDR3 DNA follows: TGTGCCTGGAGTGAGGGGGAGCACGTAGGGCCCCAGCATTTT. Translated: CAWSEGEHVGPQHF.

In its sample, this clone was seen once. At one of its ends the junction is not consistent with the germline gene, which may arise from a read error. At the DNA level, this CDR3 is encoded by other sequences in the same sample as well. The chain joins TRBV14 to TRBJ2-7; possibly TRBD2 for D (6 bases). Germline CDR1 SGHDN, CDR2 FVKESK. The length of the CDR3 is 14 residues. Here the CDR3 reads CASSRAREIGEQYF. In nucleotides, the CDR3 is TGCGCCAGCAGCCGCGCCCGGGAGATAGGCGAGCAGTACTTC.

The V call is TRBV7-8, the J call TRBJ2-2; D is unclear. From germline, CDR1 is SGHVS and CDR2 FQNEAQ. Between the trimmed V and J ends, which lost 2 bases and 2 bases, there was a span of 6 bases. The CDR3 sequence is 14 residues long. DNA for the CDR3: TGTGCCAGCAGCTTAAACGCTAACACCGGGGAGCTGTTTTTT. The encoded protein is CASSLNANTGELFF.

The CDR3: CASSQALGTRKNPSTDTQYF. CDR3 in DNA: TGTGCCAGCAGCCAAGCCCTTGGGACCCGCAAAAATCCCTCCACAGATACGCAGTATTTT. This chain links TRBV14 with TRBJ2-3, with D possibly called TRBD1 or TRBD2 (5 bases each). Germline CDR1 and CDR2: SGHDN and FVKESK. The V gene lost 1 base and the J gene lost 2 bases, with 25 bases spanning the gap. This CDR3 comprises 20 residues.